The T cell receptor beta chain under discussion was sequenced for a study of shared clonotypes between healthy human individuals. TCRdb keeps only in-frame clones here, not all; method: immunoSEQ multiplex PCR. The sample lists approximately 240,000 clones, just over 65% occurring once. The material sequenced was memory CD4+ T cells sorted from blood. Subset noted: CD45RA-negative fraction. This TCR was recovered from a man between 25 and 39 years old in good health.

The CDR3 spells CASSPASGRASGELFF. The CDR3, as DNA: TGTGCCAGCAGCCCCGCTAGCGGGAGGGCCTCCGGGGAGCTGTTTTTT. The rearrangement uses TRBV5-4 and TRBJ2-2; 12 positions agree with TRBD2. This CDR3 has 16 amino acids. Germline loops: CDR1 SGHNT, CDR2 YYREEE (reference sequence). V lost 4 bases, J lost 6 bases, and 7 bases stayed unmatched.